Below are 22 T cell receptor beta chains sequenced from a single sample in a study of neurological immune-mediated disorders. From the 5' RACE reads, TCRdb called clonotypes with MiXCR, one entry per CDR3 protein. The table includes approximately 50,000 distinct CDR3 sequences, less than 6% detected once. The sample taken for sequencing was CD4+ T cells from blood. Every receptor here comes from a woman under 30 with multiple sclerosis.

This clonotype was observed many times. The chain couples TRBV6-1 to TRBJ2-2; D is unresolved. V shed 6 bases and J shed 2 bases, with 13 bases lying between them. The CDR3 loop spans 15 amino acids. Germline values: CDR1 MNHNS, CDR2 SASEGT. This CDR3 is CASRTGPINTGELFF. Written as DNA, the CDR3 is TGTGCCAGCAGGACCGGACCTATTAACACCGGGGAGCTGTTTTTT.

This clonotype was seen at least ten times. The V and J genes are TRBV20-1 and TRBJ2-3; 9 bases map to TRBD2. The V and J ends lost 3 bases and 0 bases, in that order; junction bases with no gene match: 7. The CDR3 sequence is 16 residues long. The germline V gene encodes CDR1 DFQATT and CDR2 SNEGSKA (reference sequence). CDR3 nucleotides: TGCAGTGCTAGCGGGGTAGCGGGGGCTAGCACAGATACGCAGTATTTT. This encodes CSASGVAGASTDTQYF.

Only a few counts were recorded for this clonotype. This chain connects TRBV18 to TRBJ1-4; TRBD1 matches at 10 bases. The CDR3 has 18 amino acids. V dropped 4 bases and J dropped 5; count of bases not matched to a gene: 13. Germline V gene lookup returns CDR1 KGHSH and CDR2 LQKENI. CDR3 sequence reads: CASSRTEGQGDGNEKLFF. CDR3 in DNA: TGTGCCAGCTCACGAACAGAAGGACAGGGGGACGGCAATGAAAAACTGTTTTTT.

The V gene is TRBV6-6, the J gene TRBJ1-2; D not certain. The germline V gene encodes CDR1 MNHNY and CDR2 SVGAGI (reference sequence). Trimming left V 6 bases short and J 6 bases short, with 17 bases between. The length of the CDR3 is 14 residues. The CDR3 is CASSIMDPRDGYTF. The CDR3 coding sequence is TGTGCCAGCAGCATCATGGACCCGAGGGATGGCTACACCTTC.

The rearrangement uses TRBV20-1 and TRBJ2-7; possibly TRBD1 for D (5 bases). The CDR3 extends over 14 amino acids. Between the trimmed V and J ends, which lost 7 bases and 2 bases, there was a span of 18 bases. The germline V gene has CDR1 DFQATT and CDR2 SNEGSKA (reference sequence). The CDR3 sequence: CSVRPPMTAYEQYV. The CDR3 nucleotides are TGCAGTGTTAGGCCGCCTATGACAGCCTACGAGCAGTACGTC.

This clonotype came up many times. The V call is TRBV14, the J call TRBJ1-2, with unresolved D. This CDR3 region has 15 residues. V lost 0 bases, J lost 7 bases, and 15 bases lay in between. Per germline, CDR1 SGHDN and CDR2 FVKESK. This CDR3 reads CASSQDGGRFGGYTF. As DNA, the CDR3 is TGTGCCAGCAGCCAAGATGGAGGACGATTTGGTGGCTACACCTTC.

The table lists this clonotype with many counts. The V and J genes are TRBV20-1 and TRBJ2-1; D is unresolved. This CDR3 spans 10 amino acids. From germline, CDR1 is DFQATT and CDR2 SNEGSKA (reference sequence). With 3 bases removed from V and 10 bases from J, the gap between germline ends came to 7 bases. The CDR3 protein is CSASDREQFF. The CDR3 DNA sequence: TGCAGTGCTAGCGATAGGGAGCAGTTCTTC.

This clonotype was seen at least ten times. The chain links TRBV3-1 to TRBJ2-7; unclear D gene. Trimming left V 2 bases short and J 2 bases short, with 19 bases between. This CDR3 has 17 amino acids. Per the germline V gene, CDR1 is LGHDT and CDR2 is YNNKEL (reference sequence). The CDR3 sequence is CASSQNPRGNRAYEQYF. CDR3 coding DNA: TGTGCCAGCAGCCAAAACCCTCGCGGTAACCGGGCCTACGAGCAGTACTTC.

The sample holds many counts of this clonotype. V usage is TRBV11-2 and J usage is TRBJ2-1; 7 bases map to TRBD2. The CDR3 runs 15 residues. The germline gives CDR1 SGHAT, CDR2 FQNNGV. The V segment lost 4 bases and the J segment 2 bases; nucleotides outside the gene matches: 5. The DNA for the CDR3 is TGTGCCAGCAGCTCGAGCGGGGCAACCTACAATGAGCAGTTCTTC. It specifies CASSSSGATYNEQFF. Filled out from reference TRBV11-2 and TRBJ2-1, the complete variable domain reads EAGVAQSPRYKIIEKRQSVAFWCNPISGHATLYWYQQILGQGPKLLIQFQNNGVVDDSQLPKDRFSAERLKGVDSTLKIQPAKLEDSAVYLCASSSSGATYNEQFFGPGTRLTVL.

This clonotype was found many times. This chain links TRBV20-1 with TRBJ2-5; 13 nucleotides match TRBD2. CDR1 DFQATT and CDR2 SNEGSKA come from the germline V gene (reference sequence). After removal of 3 bases from V and 0 bases from J, the junction contained 1 base not matched to a gene. The CDR3 totals 15 residues. This CDR3 is CSARGTSGNQETQYF. The CDR3 coding sequence is TGCAGTGCTAGGGGGACTAGCGGGAACCAAGAGACCCAGTACTTC.

This clonotype was seen repeatedly, ten times or more. The DNA of the CDR3 is TGCAGTGGGGCCCCTTTCCCATTATTTAACAATGAGCAGTTCTTC. This gives the protein CSGAPFPLFNNEQFF. The chain links TRBV20-1 to TRBJ2-1; unclear D gene. The V gene lost 7 bases and the J gene lost 5 bases, with 21 bases spanning the gap. CDR1 DFQATT and CDR2 SNEGSKA come from the germline V gene (reference sequence). The CDR3 sequence is 15 residues long.

This clonotype was found many times. The chain links TRBV28 to TRBJ2-7; the D is unclear. The CDR3 spans 12 residues. Trimming removed 1 base at V and 3 bases at J, with 4 bases between. Germline V CDR1 and CDR2: MDHEN, SYDVKM. The CDR3 nucleotides are TGTGCCAGCAGTTTATATAACTACGAGCAGTACTTC. Translation: CASSLYNYEQYF.

This clonotype was seen at least ten times. This chain connects TRBV29-1 to TRBJ2-5; 9 nucleotides align to TRBD1. With V trimmed by 6 bases and J by 3 bases, 8 bases remained unmatched. CDR3 length equals 14 residues. The germline V gene has CDR1 SQVTM and CDR2 ANQGSEA. The CDR3 loop is CSVGLRDREETQYF. The CDR3 DNA sequence: TGCAGCGTGGGACTGAGGGACAGGGAAGAGACCCAGTACTTC.

Details on this clonotype: This may be a read error, as it is one base from a much larger clone. As DNA, the CDR3 is TGTGCCACCAAGCCGGGGGTCGCAGAGACCCAGTACTTC. Residues: CATKPGVAETQYF. The chain combines TRBV10-3 with TRBJ2-5; a weak D match, TRBD2 (6 bases). CDR1 and CDR2 (germline): ENHRY, SYGVKD. Trimming stripped 10 bases from V and 4 bases from J, with 16 bases between. The CDR3 is made up of 13 amino acids.

This clonotype was counted ten times or more. The CDR3 is CASSLEGRWTGELFF. CDR3 sequence (DNA): TGCGCCAGCAGCTTGGAGGGGCGCTGGACCGGGGAGCTGTTTTTT. The V call is TRBV5-1, the J call TRBJ2-2; D perhaps matches TRBD1 (5 bases). V lost 0 bases and J lost 5, with 11 bases in between. Germline CDR1 and CDR2: SGHRS and YFSETQ. The CDR3 spans 15 residues. Full variable domain (outside the CDR3, taken from reference TRBV5-1 and TRBJ2-2): KAGVTQTPRYLIKTRGQQVTLSCSPISGHRSVSWYQQTPGQGLQFLFEYFSETQRNKGNFPGRFSGRQFSNSRSEMNVSTLELGDSALYLCASSLEGRWTGELFFGEGSRLTVL.

This clonotype has a handful of counts. This chain joins TRBV20-1 and TRBJ1-2; D ambiguous. The CDR3 contains 14 residues. CDR1 is DFQATT and CDR2 is SNEGSKA in the germline V gene (reference sequence). V lost 3 bases to trimming and J lost 2 bases, with 13 bases between them. The CDR3 spells CSASSPTINYGYTF. CDR3 DNA sequence: TGCAGTGCTAGTAGCCCGACAATAAACTATGGCTACACCTTC.

This clonotype was detected many times. The V gene is TRBV20-1, the J gene TRBJ1-3, with D possibly TRBD1 on 5 matching bases. Germline-derived CDR1 and CDR2 are DFQATT and SNEGSKA (reference sequence). The CDR3 has 14 amino acids. Trimming shortened V by 5 bases and J by 0 bases, and 11 bases separated the two germline ends. This CDR3 is CSAVPGRSGNTIYF. CDR3 DNA: TGCAGTGCTGTTCCGGGGCGCTCTGGAAACACCATATATTTT.

This clonotype was recorded a few times. As DNA, the CDR3 is TGTGCCAGCTCACCACCGTGGGGGGCGCAACGGAATACCGATGAGCAGTTCTTC. Its translation: CASSPPWGAQRNTDEQFF. V usage is TRBV18 and J usage is TRBJ2-1; D may be TRBD1 or TRBD2 (6 bases each). The V end lost 0 bases, the J end lost 8 bases, and 23 bases lay between the germline ends. The CDR3 has 18 amino acids. Per the germline V gene, CDR1 is KGHSH and CDR2 is LQKENI.

This clonotype was detected many times. This chain joins TRBV4-2 and TRBJ2-7; TRBD2 matches 14 bases. Germline values: CDR1 LGHNA, CDR2 YNFKEQ. The trim removed 4 bases at V and 0 bases at J, leaving 11 bases unmatched. The CDR3 covers 19 residues. The DNA for the CDR3 is TGTGCCAGCAGCCTGATACCCGGGACTAGCGGGGGTGACTCCTACGAGCAGTACTTC. As protein: CASSLIPGTSGGDSYEQYF.

Ten or more counts support this clonotype. The CDR3 loop is CSARTGTGVAYGYTF. CDR3 nucleotide sequence: TGCAGTGCTAGAACTGGGACAGGGGTTGCCTATGGCTACACCTTC. V and J are TRBV20-1 and TRBJ1-2, with 10 nucleotides matching TRBD1. Per the germline V gene, CDR1 is DFQATT and CDR2 is SNEGSKA (reference sequence). This CDR3 region has 15 residues. With V trimmed by 2 bases and J by 4 bases, 7 bases remained unmatched.

This clonotype was counted ten times or more. One end of the junction varies from germline; a read error may be responsible. The gene calls are TRBV7-9 and TRBJ1-3, with TRBD1 identical over 7 bases. The CDR3 consists of 15 residues. Per germline, CDR1 SEHNR and CDR2 FQNEAQ (reference sequence). CDR3 sequence (DNA): TGTGCCAGCAGCATAGCAGGGGGCTCTGGAAACACCATATATTTT. This translates into CASSIAGGSGNTIYF.

This clonotype was counted ten times or more. The chain employs TRBV27 and TRBJ1-5, with 9 bases lining up with TRBD1. The V segment lost 5 bases and the J segment 8 bases; nucleotides outside the gene matches: 4. Germline assignment: CDR1 MNHEY and CDR2 SMNVEV (reference sequence). The CDR3 totals 13 residues. The CDR3 nucleotides read TGTGCCAGCAGTCGACAGGGGGGAGAGCCCCAGCATTTT. Translation gives CASSRQGGEPQHF.